These 25 T cell receptor beta chains came from one sample sequenced in a study of a mutant IDH1 vaccine in newly diagnosed glioma (dated by TCRdb to the early 2020s). Their specific antigens are unknown. Library prep was done by the immunoSEQ multiplex PCR assay. TCRdb mirrors the immuneACCESS table, restricted to in-frame sequences. Some clones are absent from its copies; in checked studies, under half trace to an unresolved V gene, and the reason for the others is unknown. The sample has almost 85,000 clones on record, 85% of them singletons. Of the sample, 2% to 2.5% is held by the ten largest clones. Taken with the paper, the label for time point translates to: week 23, last vaccination. Each vaccine dose, consisting of 300 ug of a 20-mer mutant IDH1 peptide in Montanide, was administered subcutaneously with topical imiquimod. Sample: PBMCs, taken from a glioma patient whose treatment included an IDH1 peptide vaccine. These receptors originate from a man in his thirties or forties with glioma. Some clones in this sample may be carry-over from other donors' samples.

V and J are TRBV28 and TRBJ1-1; tentative D call: TRBD1 (5 bases). This CDR3 has 15 amino acids. Germline V gives CDR1 MDHEN, CDR2 SYDVKM. Trimming removed 4 bases from V and 4 bases from J, with 16 bases in between. The DNA of the CDR3 is TGTGCCAGCAGTTCTTTACAGGTTCGGAGCACTGAAGCTTTCTTT. Amino acid sequence: CASSSLQVRSTEAFF. Complete variable domain (other parts from reference TRBV28 and TRBJ1-1): DVKVTQSSRYLVKRTGEKVFLECVQDMDHENMFWYRQDPGLGLRLIYFSYDVKMKEKGDIPEGYSVSREKKERFSLILESASTNQTSMYLCASSSLQVRSTEAFFGQGTRLTVV.

The chain carries TRBV2 and TRBJ2-5, with D uncertain. With 7 bases removed from V and 8 bases from J, the gap between germline ends came to 14 bases. There are 12 residues in the CDR3. Germline V gene lookup returns CDR1 SNHLY and CDR2 FYNNEI. CDR3 protein: CASTNSRRTQYF. CDR3 DNA sequence: TGTGCCAGCACCAACAGTCGGCGAACCCAGTACTTC.

The chain couples TRBV5-4 to TRBJ1-3, with D hard to call. Trimming removed 3 bases from V and 4 bases from J, with 14 bases in between. This CDR3 region has 15 residues. Germline V gene data show CDR1 as SGHNT and CDR2 as YYREEE (reference sequence). CDR3 DNA: TGTGCCAGCAGCTCCTCGCGGGAAGGGGGAAACACCATATATTTT. Translating gives CASSSSREGGNTIYF.

This chain links TRBV4-1 with TRBJ2-5; 7 bases agree with TRBD1. Trimming took 4 bases from V and 4 from J; bases not matched to a gene: 6. Per germline, CDR1 MGHRA and CDR2 YSYEKL. This CDR3 region has 14 residues. The CDR3 sequence: CASSLRDSLETQYF. CDR3 DNA sequence: TGCGCCAGCAGCCTACGGGACAGCCTAGAGACCCAGTACTTC.

This chain connects TRBV7-9 to TRBJ2-3; 8 bases align to TRBD2. The V gene end was trimmed by 2 bases and the J gene end by 4 bases; junction bases not matched to a gene: 8. Germline V gives CDR1 SEHNR, CDR2 FQNEAQ (reference sequence). This CDR3 contains 16 residues. CDR3 nucleotides: TGTGCCAGCAGCTTATCTAGCGGGCCGTTCGCAGATACGCAGTATTTT. It codes for CASSLSSGPFADTQYF.

The chain is built from TRBV9 and TRBJ2-1; TRBD2 matches at 10 bases. The CDR3 length is 15 residues. V lost 1 base, J lost 7 bases, and 5 bases stayed unmatched. Germline CDR1 is SGDLS and CDR2 is YYNGEE. CDR3 sequence (DNA): TGTGCCAGCAGCGTACTAGCGGGGGTAGGGAATGAGCAGTTCTTC. Protein sequence: CASSVLAGVGNEQFF.

The rearrangement uses TRBV5-1 and TRBJ2-7, with 7 bases fitting TRBD1. This CDR3 spans 15 amino acids. In germline, CDR1 is SGHRS, CDR2 YFSETQ. J was trimmed by 3 bases and V by 0 bases; bases with no gene match: 6. CDR3 loop: CASSLAGTEHYEQYF. CDR3 sequence (DNA): TGCGCCAGCAGCTTGGCCGGGACAGAGCACTACGAGCAGTACTTC.

As DNA, the CDR3 is TGTGCCAGCACCCACCCCAGGGAGGGGGAGACCCAGTACTTC. Encoded protein: CASTHPREGETQYF. The rearrangement uses TRBV5-6 and TRBJ2-5, with 7 bases fitting TRBD2. This CDR3 has 14 amino acids. V gave up 6 bases and J gave up 5 bases; unmatched junction bases: 10. Per germline, CDR1 SGHDT and CDR2 YYEEEE.

This chain uses TRBV7-9 with TRBJ2-7, with unresolved D. The germline V gene has CDR1 SEHNR and CDR2 FQNEAQ (reference sequence). V lost 2 bases, J lost 4 bases, and 6 bases lay in between. The CDR3 runs to 12 residues. The CDR3 region is CASSLRGYEQYF. The DNA for the CDR3 is TGTGCCAGCAGCTTAAGAGGATACGAGCAGTACTTC.

V and J are TRBV7-3 and TRBJ2-7; D might be TRBD2 (6 bases). The V and J ends lost 5 bases and 5 bases respectively, with 13 bases between them. CDR1 is SGHTA, CDR2 FQGTGA, per germline. The CDR3 consists of 13 residues. CDR3 nucleotides: TGTGCCAGCAGCCCATCAGGAGGGGACGAGCAGTACTTC. It codes for CASSPSGGDEQYF.

The J gene is TRBJ1-4, the V gene TRBV7-9; D call uncertain. Germline CDR1 and CDR2: SEHNR and FQNEAQ (reference sequence). The CDR3 contains 16 residues. V lost 5 bases, J lost 0 bases, and 13 bases lay in between. CDR3 DNA: TGTGCCAGCAGCCTCATCGACGGTGCAACTAATGAAAAACTGTTTTTT. It yields the protein CASSLIDGATNEKLFF.

The rearrangement uses TRBV18 and TRBJ1-3; 9 positions agree with TRBD1. V trimming: 0 bases; J trimming: 3 bases; junction bases outside the gene matches: 6. This CDR3 has 17 amino acids. Germline values: CDR1 KGHSH, CDR2 LQKENI. CDR3 loop: CASSPPGGQGLGNTIYF. The CDR3 DNA is TGTGCCAGCTCACCACCGGGAGGACAGGGGCTTGGAAACACCATATATTTT.

The genes are TRBV6-5 and TRBJ1-5, with a weak D call TRBD1 (6 bases). CDR1 is MNHEY and CDR2 is SVGAGI in the germline V gene. This CDR3 contains 13 residues. V was trimmed by 6 bases and J by 3 bases, leaving 9 bases between them. The DNA of the CDR3 is TGTGCCAGCAGGGACAGAGTCAATCAGCCCCAGCATTTT. Encoded protein: CASRDRVNQPQHF.

This clone was detected only a few times. The J gene is TRBJ2-1, the V gene TRBV19; the match to TRBD2 covers 10 bases. The V segment lost 3 bases and the J segment 10 bases; nucleotides outside the gene matches: 15. Germline-derived CDR1 and CDR2 are LNHDA and SQIVND (reference sequence). The CDR3 length is 17 residues. In nucleotides, the CDR3 is TGTGCCAGTAGTATGGCTAGCGGGAGAGGGGCTTTTGGGGAGCAGTTCTTC. It encodes CASSMASGRGAFGEQFF.

This clone was observed a single time. V and J are TRBV19 and TRBJ1-2, with D perhaps TRBD1 (5 bases). The germline V and J ends were trimmed by 3 bases and 4 bases, with 12 bases remaining between them. Germline assignment: CDR1 LNHDA and CDR2 SQIVND (reference sequence). CDR3 length: 14 residues. The CDR3 loop reads CASSILGGAYGYTF. CDR3 bases: TGTGCCAGTAGTATTCTCGGCGGGGCCTATGGCTACACCTTC.

This clone turned up a few times. At one end the junction does not follow the germline gene, possibly because of a read error. The chain joins TRBV2 to TRBJ2-5; D is undetermined. Germline values: CDR1 SNHLY, CDR2 FYNNEI. This CDR3 is 11 amino acids long. CDR3 region: CASREDAPQYF. Written as DNA, the CDR3 is TGTGCCAGCAGGGAAGACGCACCCCAGTACTTC.

The chain couples TRBV19 to TRBJ1-4, with unresolved D. Trimming took off 5 bases at V and 8 bases at J, with 18 bases between the two ends. This CDR3 comprises 15 residues. Germline V gene data show CDR1 as LNHDA and CDR2 as SQIVND (reference sequence). CDR3 amino acids: CASSRVGLLGEKLFF. The CDR3 coding sequence is TGTGCCAGTAGTCGGGTAGGCTTGTTGGGGGAAAAACTGTTTTTT.

This chain joins TRBV5-6 and TRBJ1-6; D unclear. CDR1 is SGHDT, CDR2 YYEEEE, per germline. CDR3 length equals 13 residues. V dropped 2 bases and J dropped 9 bases, with 9 bases sitting between them. The CDR3 spells CASSFEKGSPLHF. In DNA form, the CDR3 reads TGTGCCAGCAGCTTTGAAAAGGGTTCACCCCTCCACTTT.

The chain combines TRBV10-2 with TRBJ2-7; D not resolved. Trimming took off 6 bases at V and 3 bases at J, with 3 bases between the two ends. CDR1 WSHSY and CDR2 SAAADI come from the germline V gene. This CDR3 is 10 amino acids long. This CDR3 is CASSGYEQYF. The CDR3 DNA is TGCGCCAGCAGCGGCTACGAGCAGTACTTC.

This clone was seen just once. Distinct nucleotide sequences in the sample also encode this CDR3. The chain joins TRBV27 to TRBJ1-1, with D hard to call. V lost 2 bases and J 1 base, leaving 5 bases between the germline ends. The CDR3 is 13 residues long. Germline V gene sequence: CDR1 MNHEY, CDR2 SMNVEV (reference sequence). CDR3 DNA sequence: TGTGCCAGCAGTTTACGAGAGAACACTGAAGCTTTCTTT. It encodes CASSLRENTEAFF.

V gene TRBV7-2 combines with J gene TRBJ1-3; weak D call: TRBD1 (5 bases). CDR1 is SGHTA, CDR2 FQGNSA, per germline. The ends were cut back, 4 bases at V and 7 bases at J, with 14 bases in the middle. The CDR3 consists of 14 residues. For the CDR3, the DNA is TGTGCCAGCAGCTCACAGGTCCTCGGGAACACCATATATTTT. Its translation: CASSSQVLGNTIYF.

The gene calls are TRBV6-1 and TRBJ2-5, with a tentative D call TRBD2 (5 bases). The length of the CDR3 is 13 residues. Germline loops: CDR1 MNHNS, CDR2 SASEGT. V was cut by 11 bases and J by 5 bases, with 18 bases left in between. Here the CDR3 reads CASSSHGEETQYF. Here the CDR3 DNA reads TGTGCCTCTTCTTCCCATGGGGAGGAGACCCAGTACTTC.

The V gene is TRBV29-1, the J gene TRBJ2-2, with a possible D match to TRBD1 (5 bases). The germline V and J ends were trimmed by 4 bases and 4 bases, with 16 bases remaining between them. The V gene's germline CDR1 is SQVTM and CDR2 ANQGSEA. CDR3 length: 15 residues. The CDR3 protein is CSVGSRRGGTGELFF. The CDR3 nucleotides read TGCAGCGTTGGCTCAAGAAGGGGCGGCACCGGGGAGCTGTTTTTT.

The chain combines TRBV15 with TRBJ2-2; a possible D gene is TRBD1 (5 bases). In germline, CDR1 is LNHNV, CDR2 YYDKDF (reference sequence). This CDR3 is built from 15 residues. Deletions cut 0 bases from V and 4 bases from J, with 9 bases between. CDR3 bases: TGTGCCACCAGCAGAGATCAGGGCTTCACCGGGGAGCTGTTTTTT. It yields the protein CATSRDQGFTGELFF.

The chain recombines TRBV6-5 with TRBJ1-1; a weak D match, TRBD1 (5 bases). The CDR3 length is 16 residues. Trimming took off 3 bases at V and 2 bases at J, with 16 bases between the two ends. The germline gives CDR1 MNHEY, CDR2 SVGAGI. In DNA form, the CDR3 reads TGTGCCAGCAGTTATTCCCCCGGGAGGGGTAACACTGAAGCTTTCTTT. Protein sequence: CASSYSPGRGNTEAFF.